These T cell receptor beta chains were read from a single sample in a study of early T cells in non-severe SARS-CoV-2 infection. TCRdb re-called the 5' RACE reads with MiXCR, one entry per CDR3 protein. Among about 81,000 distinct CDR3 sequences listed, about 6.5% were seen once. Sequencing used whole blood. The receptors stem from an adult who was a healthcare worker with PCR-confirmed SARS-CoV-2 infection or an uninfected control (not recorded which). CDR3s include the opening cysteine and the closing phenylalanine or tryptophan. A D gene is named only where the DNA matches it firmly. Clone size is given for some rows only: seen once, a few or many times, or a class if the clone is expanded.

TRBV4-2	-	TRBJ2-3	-	CASSQVNRDSDTQYF	TGTGCCAGCAGCCAAGTCAACAGGGACTCAGATACGCAGTATTTT
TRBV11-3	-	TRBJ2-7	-	CASSLDYEQYF	TGTGCCAGCAGCTTAGACTACGAGCAGTACTTC
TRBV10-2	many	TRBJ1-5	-	CASSDGRQLNQPQHF	TGCGCCAGCAGTGATGGCCGACAGCTGAATCAGCCCCAGCATTTT
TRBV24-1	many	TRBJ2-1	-	CATSDSGPVQFF	TGTGCCACCAGTGACTCCGGGCCCGTGCAGTTCTTC
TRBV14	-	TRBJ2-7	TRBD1	CASSQRSGTAFYEQYF	TGTGCCAGCAGCCAACGATCCGGGACAGCATTTTACGAGCAGTACTTC
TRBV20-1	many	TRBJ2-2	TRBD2	CSASTSGRLGGELFF	TGCAGTGCTAGTACCAGCGGGAGACTCGGAGGGGAGCTGTTTTTT
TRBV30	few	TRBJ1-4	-	CAWSVAARRNNEKLFF	TGTGCCTGGAGTGTAGCGGCGAGACGGAATAATGAAAAACTGTTTTTT
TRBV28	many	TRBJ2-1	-	CASSDKDWYNEQFF	TGTGCCAGCAGTGACAAGGACTGGTACAATGAGCAGTTCTTC
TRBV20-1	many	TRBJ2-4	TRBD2	CSATDYSGLAGGGAKNIQYF	TGCAGTGCTACCGACTACTCGGGACTAGCGGGAGGAGGAGCCAAAAACATTCAGTACTTC
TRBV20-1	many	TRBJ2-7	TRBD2	CSAWTSGRNEQYF	TGCAGTGCTTGGACTAGCGGGAGGAACGAGCAGTACTTC
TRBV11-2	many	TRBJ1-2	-	CASSPQGVYGYTF	TGTGCCAGCAGTCCCCAGGGAGTCTATGGCTACACCTTC
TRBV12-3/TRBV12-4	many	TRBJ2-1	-	CASSFRDNNEQFF	TGTGCCAGCAGTTTCCGGGACAACAATGAGCAGTTCTTC
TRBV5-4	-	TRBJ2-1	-	CASSLAGLGNEQFF	TGTGCCAGCAGCTTGGCCGGGTTGGGGAATGAGCAGTTCTTC
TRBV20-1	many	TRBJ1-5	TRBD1	CSATPIGQGGMNQPQHF	TGCAGTGCTACACCGATTGGACAGGGAGGCATGAATCAGCCCCAGCATTTT